This passage covers 19 T cell receptor beta chains from one sample sequenced in a study of cytomegalovirus exposure and HLA in healthy donors. PCR used 60 Vbeta primers and 13 Jbeta primers. Measured with immunoSEQ multiplex PCR; TCRdb has only the in-frame clones, and not every one. The sample holds 65,000 to 90,000 clones, approximately 75% seen once. Sequencing used PBMCs. The receptors originated from a man aged 55-75 years in good health and CMV-seronegative.

The V and J genes are TRBV2 and TRBJ1-5; the D gene is possibly TRBD1 (6 bases). Germline V gene sequence: CDR1 SNHLY, CDR2 FYNNEI. CDR3 length: 17 amino acids. Between the trimmed V and J ends, which lost 6 bases and 4 bases, there was a span of 22 bases. The CDR3 loop is CASSHITDQGPNQPQHF. CDR3 DNA sequence: TGTGCCAGCAGCCATATAACAGATCAGGGGCCTAATCAGCCCCAGCATTTT. Drawing the rest from reference TRBV2 and TRBJ1-5, the complete variable domain is EPEVTQTPSHQVTQMGQEVILRCVPISNHLYFYWYRQILGQKVEFLVSFYNNEISEKSEIFDDQFSVERPDGSNFTLKIRSTKLEDSAMYFCASSHITDQGPNQPQHFGDGTRLSIL.

The table lists this clone with a count of one. This chain connects TRBV28 to TRBJ2-5; 8 bases align to TRBD1. Germline lookup yields CDR1 MDHEN and CDR2 SYDVKM. CDR3 size: 16 residues. V was pared by 3 bases and J by 4 bases, with 10 bases of the junction left unmatched. CDR3 DNA: TGTGCCAGCAGTTTCGGGGGTCAGGGGGCTAGAGAGACCCAGTACTTC. Translating gives CASSFGGQGARETQYF.

This CDR3 reads CASSFLGKGDTDTQYF. DNA for the CDR3: TGTGCCAGCAGCTTTTTGGGGAAGGGGGACACAGATACGCAGTATTTT. This sequence joins TRBV11-1 and TRBJ2-3; D might be TRBD1 (6 bases). CDR1 and CDR2 from the germline V gene are SGHAT and FQDESV (reference sequence). Trimming pared 3 bases from V and 2 bases from J, leaving 15 bases between. The length of the CDR3 is 16 residues.

The V and J genes are TRBV9 and TRBJ2-3; perhaps TRBD2 as D (7 bases). The CDR3 is 19 residues long. Trimming stripped 4 bases from V and 2 bases from J, with 26 bases between. Germline V CDR1 and CDR2: SGDLS, YYNGEE. As DNA, the CDR3 is TGTGCCAGCAGCCCCTCGTATGTCGGGGGCGGGGGATTCACAGATACGCAGTATTTT. Amino acids: CASSPSYVGGGGFTDTQYF.

This clone has just a few counts. This chain uses TRBV11-3 with TRBJ2-5; D not resolved. V dropped 0 bases and J dropped 8 bases, with 10 bases sitting between them. Germline CDR1 reads SGHNT; CDR2 reads YENEEA. The CDR3 has 13 amino acids. CDR3 DNA sequence: TGTGCCAGCAGCTTAGATATAGGAGACACCCAGTACTTC. Its protein is CASSLDIGDTQYF.

This clone was detected a few times. The J gene is TRBJ2-3, the V gene TRBV6-1; 11 nucleotides agree with TRBD2. CDR3 length: 16 amino acids. The germline CDR1 and CDR2 sequences are MNHNS and SASEGT. With 2 bases clipped from V and 4 bases from J, the junction kept 5 bases outside the gene matches. CDR3: CASSESSGGAADTQYF. As DNA, the CDR3 is TGTGCCAGCAGTGAAAGTAGCGGGGGGGCGGCAGATACGCAGTATTTT.

For the CDR3, the DNA is TGCGCCAGCAGCTTGGCTCGGGGGTACCAAGAGACCCAGTACTTC. It specifies CASSLARGYQETQYF. The chain employs TRBV5-1 and TRBJ2-5; D is possibly TRBD2 (6 bases). Germline-derived CDR1 and CDR2 are SGHRS and YFSETQ. The CDR3 runs 15 residues. V gave up 0 bases and J gave up 0 bases, with 9 bases separating them.

V gene TRBV11-1 combines with J gene TRBJ1-1; D remains unclear. V was trimmed by 5 bases and J by 1 base, leaving 14 bases between them. The germline V gene has CDR1 SGHAT and CDR2 FQDESV (reference sequence). CDR3 length: 15 residues. The chain's CDR3 is CASSERFHQNTEAFF. The CDR3 nucleotides are TGTGCCAGCAGCGAGAGATTTCACCAGAACACTGAAGCTTTCTTT.

The CDR3 bases are TGCGCCAGCAGCCAAGGCCAGGGGGGTTCCTATAATTCACCCCTCCACTTT. Translating gives CASSQGQGGSYNSPLHF. The chain has TRBV4-1 and TRBJ1-6; 7 positions agree with TRBD1. This CDR3 is built from 17 residues. Unmatched junction bases numbered 4, after V lost 1 base and J lost 1 base. The germline gives CDR1 MGHRA, CDR2 YSYEKL.

The rearrangement links TRBV5-6 to TRBJ1-1; D is possibly TRBD1 (5 bases). The CDR3 sequence is 15 residues long. Germline assignment: CDR1 SGHDT and CDR2 YYEEEE. Trimming left V 0 bases short and J 5 bases short, with 14 bases between. The CDR3 reads CASSLGGAGRTEAFF. In DNA, the CDR3 is TGTGCCAGCAGCTTGGGAGGGGCGGGGAGAACTGAAGCTTTCTTT.

The V gene is TRBV15, the J gene TRBJ2-7; 10 bases fit TRBD1. CDR3 length: 14 residues. The V and J ends lost 5 bases and 2 bases, in that order; junction bases with no gene match: 3. From germline, CDR1 is LNHNV and CDR2 YYDKDF (reference sequence). The CDR3 DNA reads TGTGCCACCAGCGGGGACAGGGGCCCCTACGAGCAGTACTTC. It translates to CATSGDRGPYEQYF.

This chain links TRBV27 with TRBJ1-5; 11 bases line up with TRBD1. V trimming: 3 bases; J trimming: 6 bases; junction bases outside the gene matches: 16. Germline CDR1 MNHEY, CDR2 SMNVEV (reference sequence). CDR3 length: 19 amino acids. The CDR3 loop is CASSLGRPMGQGGGQPQHF. As DNA, the CDR3 is TGTGCCAGCAGTTTGGGCCGACCGATGGGACAGGGGGGCGGTCAGCCCCAGCATTTT.

The rearrangement joins TRBV2 to TRBJ2-3, with a tentative D call TRBD2 (5 bases). The V and J ends lost 7 bases and 6 bases respectively, with 11 bases between them. The CDR3 loop spans 12 amino acids. The V gene's germline CDR1 is SNHLY and CDR2 FYNNEI. The chain's CDR3 is CASIERGDTQYF. CDR3 in DNA: TGTGCCAGCATCGAGAGAGGGGATACGCAGTATTTT.

This clone was seen a handful of times. The chain has TRBV6-5 and TRBJ1-1; 7 nucleotides line up with TRBD1. Germline V gene sequence: CDR1 MNHEY, CDR2 SVGAGI. J gave up 0 bases and V 2 bases, and 6 bases lay outside the gene matches. The CDR3 runs to 16 residues. The CDR3: CASSYARGAMNTEAFF. CDR3 coding DNA: TGTGCCAGCAGTTACGCCAGGGGGGCCATGAACACTGAAGCTTTCTTT.

CDR3 protein: CASSKPGQISPLHF. The CDR3 DNA sequence: TGTGCCAGCAGCAAGCCGGGACAAATTTCACCCCTCCACTTT. The chain is built from TRBV6-1 and TRBJ1-6; D might be TRBD1 (6 bases). The CDR3 contains 14 residues. Trimming stripped 6 bases from V and 9 bases from J, with 15 bases between. CDR1 is MNHNS and CDR2 is SASEGT in the germline V gene.

The chain uses TRBV4-1 and TRBJ1-4; D perhaps matches TRBD1 (5 bases). Germline lookup yields CDR1 MGHRA and CDR2 YSYEKL. The CDR3 length is 15 residues. Trimming shortened V by 3 bases and J by 4 bases, and 12 bases separated the two germline ends. In DNA form, the CDR3 reads TGCGCCAGCAGCCATATCGGGGGACTTAATGAAAAACTGTTTTTT. Its protein is CASSHIGGLNEKLFF.

CDR3 residues: CASSLGPVGGTYEQYF. The CDR3 bases are TGTGCCAGCAGCTTAGGTCCGGTGGGAGGAACCTACGAGCAGTACTTC. This chain joins TRBV11-2 and TRBJ2-7; the D gene is possibly TRBD2 (6 bases). This CDR3 contains 16 residues. V lost 1 base and J lost 2, with 15 bases in between. CDR1 and CDR2 (germline): SGHAT, FQNNGV.

The V call is TRBV5-1, the J call TRBJ2-2; 7 bases align to TRBD2. Germline V lookup: CDR1 SGHRS, CDR2 YFSETQ. The CDR3 consists of 17 residues. Trimming cost V 4 bases and J 3 bases; bases outside gene matches: 12. CDR3 in DNA: TGCGCCAGCAGCCTAGAATCCTCTGGGGGGGACACCGGGGAGCTGTTTTTT. As protein: CASSLESSGGDTGELFF.

This chain connects TRBV9 to TRBJ2-5; TRBD2 matches at 8 bases. The CDR3 covers 15 residues. Germline CDR1 is SGDLS and CDR2 is YYNGEE. The J segment lost 1 base and the V segment lost 0 bases, leaving 2 bases of the junction unmatched. CDR3 in amino acids: CASSVEAGAQETQYF. As DNA, the CDR3 is TGTGCCAGCAGCGTAGAAGCGGGGGCCCAAGAGACCCAGTACTTC.